Listed below are T cell receptor beta chains from one sample, sequenced in a study of blood T cells in healthy people across ages. TCRdb processed the 5' RACE reads anew with MiXCR; each CDR3 protein has one entry. The sample yields some 760,000 distinct CDR3 sequences, 25% seen once. These data also formed part of another study, on T cells of mothers and their children.

Sequencing input: blood. Source of these receptors: a boy between 10 and 17 years old in good health. The CDR3 runs from the conserved cysteine through the conserved F or W. Each record gives: V gene, CDR3 length, CDR3 protein.

V gene: TRBV10-3; CDR3 length: 15; CDR3 protein: CAISETQTGNTEAFF
V gene: TRBV19; CDR3 length: 15; CDR3 protein: CASSAGLPWVYEQFF
V gene: TRBV18; CDR3 length: 13; CDR3 protein: CASSGGPSDTQYF
V gene: TRBV29-1; CDR3 length: 11; CDR3 protein: CSVIREETQYF
V gene: TRBV20-1; CDR3 length: 16; CDR3 protein: CSARVGTGGFGYEQYF
V gene: TRBV29-1; CDR3 length: 14; CDR3 protein: CSVEGKDGNYGYTF
V gene: TRBV9; CDR3 length: 13; CDR3 protein: CASSVDEEGTQYF
V gene: TRBV4-3; CDR3 length: 13; CDR3 protein: CASSRSGANEQFF
V gene: TRBV7-9; CDR3 length: 17; CDR3 protein: CASRRSTGTGVTNEQYF
V gene: TRBV3-1; CDR3 length: 17; CDR3 protein: CASSQGTSGKVKNIQYF
V gene: TRBV20-1; CDR3 length: 14; CDR3 protein: CSAIRDPNTGELFF
V gene: TRBV6-6; CDR3 length: 18; CDR3 protein: CASNYSKSPGQGAYEQYF
V gene: TRBV5-1; CDR3 length: 22; CDR3 protein: CASSSSPITGGVGLGRDSPLHF
V gene: TRBV5-1; CDR3 length: 13; CDR3 protein: CASRRGDSYEQYF
V gene: TRBV28; CDR3 length: 16; CDR3 protein: CASAILGFWVDSPLHF
V gene: TRBV6-5; CDR3 length: 14; CDR3 protein: CASSQTGGGKKPFF
V gene: TRBV7-9; CDR3 length: 14; CDR3 protein: CASNRQDFSYEQYF
V gene: TRBV27; CDR3 length: 13; CDR3 protein: CASAPRGTGELFF
V gene: TRBV6-2/TRBV6-3; CDR3 length: 15; CDR3 protein: CASSPPGEGFYGYTF
V gene: TRBV7-9; CDR3 length: 16; CDR3 protein: CASSLPLANVNEKLFF
V gene: TRBV5-1; CDR3 length: 12; CDR3 protein: CASSHTGETQYF
V gene: TRBV28; CDR3 length: 11; CDR3 protein: CASGFEGQWYF
V gene: TRBV7-2; CDR3 length: 17; CDR3 protein: CASSPRTSGGARSEQFF
V gene: TRBV6-5; CDR3 length: 17; CDR3 protein: CASSYSVKGWIQETQYF
V gene: TRBV28; CDR3 length: 14; CDR3 protein: CASSPRQTNYGYTF
V gene: TRBV30; CDR3 length: 16; CDR3 protein: CACFLWGGSSYNEQFF
V gene: TRBV29-1; CDR3 length: 12; CDR3 protein: CSVLRAYNEQFF
V gene: TRBV20-1; CDR3 length: 13; CDR3 protein: CSASPRISNEQSF
V gene: TRBV20-1; CDR3 length: 15; CDR3 protein: CSARDSRGPSYEQYF
V gene: TRBV29-1; CDR3 length: 12; CDR3 protein: CSVNGAGTEAFF
V gene: TRBV29-1; CDR3 length: 13; CDR3 protein: CSVEMEGNYGYTF
V gene: TRBV6-9; CDR3 length: 16; CDR3 protein: CASSRQGENSNQPQHF
V gene: TRBV28; CDR3 length: 17; CDR3 protein: CASSLGRRVNTGGELFF
V gene: TRBV29-1; CDR3 length: 15; CDR3 protein: CSVVNPAHSGNTIYF
V gene: TRBV28; CDR3 length: 16; CDR3 protein: CASSPLWTGNSMEQFF
V gene: TRBV7-2; CDR3 length: 17; CDR3 protein: CASSSGQWRGGQETQYF
V gene: TRBV5-1; CDR3 length: 15; CDR3 protein: CASRSSSAGPNIQYF
V gene: TRBV29-1; CDR3 length: 15; CDR3 protein: CSVEGRGLRDGGYTF
V gene: TRBV6-5; CDR3 length: 15; CDR3 protein: CASSQTGGPNEKLFF
V gene: TRBV5-6; CDR3 length: 20; CDR3 protein: CASSMNPGRRREGVGGEQFF
V gene: TRBV20-1; CDR3 length: 17; CDR3 protein: CSARDQESGKYQETQYF
V gene: TRBV2; CDR3 length: 14; CDR3 protein: CASSSPGGADTQYF
V gene: TRBV27; CDR3 length: 16; CDR3 protein: CASSLGDRGGRNEQFF
V gene: TRBV12-3/TRBV12-4; CDR3 length: 14; CDR3 protein: CASAGQGRGDTQYF
V gene: TRBV28; CDR3 length: 14; CDR3 protein: CASSAHAALFGYTF